The 22 T cell receptor beta chains below were found in one sample sequenced in a study of beta chain features in type 1 diabetes. What was sequenced were expressed TCRB transcripts, since all of the isolated RNA had been reverse transcribed. The assay was immunoSEQ multiplex PCR, and TCRdb's table has in-frame clones only and misses some. The sample shows under 300,000 clones, 24% of them seen only once. Broader study findings: Moderate yet significant TCRB CDR3 shortening was seen in Type 1 diabetes patients in all four CD4+ subsets.

For these TCRs, the target antigens are not known. The source material was naive CD4+ T cells from blood. Receptors originate from a woman aged 30 to 39 with type 1 diabetes.

This clone was counted between two and nine times. This rearrangement joins TRBV5-6 to TRBJ2-1; maybe TRBD1 (6 bases). The CDR3 is made up of 16 amino acids. CDR1 and CDR2 from the germline V gene are SGHDT and YYEEEE. The V end lost 7 bases, the J end lost 8 bases, and 25 bases lay between the germline ends. Here the CDR3 reads CASPQPPGDPWDEQFF. In DNA form, the CDR3 reads TGTGCCAGCCCACAACCCCCAGGGGATCCCTGGGATGAGCAGTTCTTC.

This clone was observed a few times. The J gene is TRBJ1-4, the V gene TRBV9; no definite D call. The CDR3 covers 15 residues. Germline V gene data show CDR1 as SGDLS and CDR2 as YYNGEE. The V and J ends lost 4 bases and 3 bases respectively, with 13 bases between them. CDR3: CASSRQIRSNEKLFF. CDR3 coding DNA: TGTGCCAGCAGCCGACAAATCCGCTCTAATGAAAAACTGTTTTTT.

The sample holds a few counts of this clone. The V call is TRBV6-5, the J call TRBJ2-5; maybe TRBD2 (7 bases). Germline V gene data show CDR1 as MNHEY and CDR2 as SVGAGI. The CDR3 is 14 residues long. V lost 6 bases and J 5 bases, leaving 16 bases between the germline ends. This CDR3 reads CASSPGGPLETQYF. The CDR3 DNA follows: TGTGCCAGCAGCCCCGGGGGGCCGTTGGAGACCCAGTACTTC.

This clone was detected only a few times. The rearrangement joins TRBV7-2 to TRBJ1-1, with unresolved D. Germline V lookup: CDR1 SGHTA, CDR2 FQGNSA. V was pared by 2 bases and J by 5 bases, with 9 bases between. The CDR3 loop spans 13 amino acids. The CDR3 spells CASSLNVRTEAFF. The CDR3 bases are TGTGCCAGCAGCTTAAATGTGAGGACTGAAGCTTTCTTT.

The chain links TRBV29-1 to TRBJ2-7, with 10 bases identical to TRBD1. Looked up from germline, CDR1 is SQVTM and CDR2 is ANQGSEA. This CDR3 is 14 amino acids long. V lost 6 bases, J lost 4 bases, and 9 bases stayed unmatched. The CDR3 region has the DNA TGCAGCGTCTCATTGGGACAGGGGATGTACGAGCAGTACTTC. This sequence encodes CSVSLGQGMYEQYF.

The chain combines TRBV4-2 with TRBJ2-3, with 10 bases lining up with TRBD1. This CDR3 contains 16 residues. V lost 2 bases to trimming and J lost 6 bases; unmatched junction nucleotides: 8. CDR1 and CDR2 (germline): LGHNA, YNFKEQ. This CDR3 is CASSQLTGGEADTQYF. The CDR3 DNA reads as TGTGCCAGCAGCCAACTGACAGGGGGCGAAGCGGATACGCAGTATTTT.

This clone was observed a handful of times. The chain couples TRBV12-5 to TRBJ1-2, with TRBD1 matching over 7 bases. Looked up from germline, CDR1 is LGHNT and CDR2 is FRNRAP. The ends lost 3 bases at V and 8 bases at J; junction bases unmatched: 6. This CDR3 has 13 amino acids. DNA of the CDR3: TGTGCTAGTGGTTTCTCCGGGACAGAAGGCTACACCTTC. This encodes CASGFSGTEGYTF.

This clone was counted only a few times. This chain uses TRBV28 with TRBJ2-5; 11 bases line up with TRBD1. V lost 5 bases and J lost 2; bases outside the gene matches: 4. CDR3 length: 15 residues. Germline V gene data show CDR1 as MDHEN and CDR2 as SYDVKM. CDR3 nucleotides: TGTGCCAGCAGTGGACAGGGGGCGAGACAAGAGACCCAGTACTTC. Protein: CASSGQGARQETQYF.

The chain recombines TRBV29-1 with TRBJ2-5; 9 bases map to TRBD1. CDR1 and CDR2 from the germline V gene are SQVTM and ANQGSEA. V lost 7 bases, J lost 4 bases, and 7 bases stayed unmatched. CDR3 length: 13 amino acids. CDR3 coding DNA: TGCAGCGGATGCCTGGGACAGGGAGAGACCCAGTACTTC. This sequence encodes CSGCLGQGETQYF.

The genes are TRBV4-1 and TRBJ2-3; a possible D gene is TRBD1 (6 bases). V was clipped by 4 bases and J by 4 bases, with 12 bases between them. This CDR3 contains 14 residues. In germline, CDR1 is MGHRA, CDR2 YSYEKL. CDR3 bases: TGCGCCAGCAGCCCAGTGGGGGCCTCAGATACGCAGTATTTT. Its translation: CASSPVGASDTQYF.

V usage is TRBV4-1 and J usage is TRBJ2-5, with D unclear. V lost 0 bases and J 5 bases, leaving 10 bases between the germline ends. The CDR3 covers 14 residues. The V gene's germline CDR1 is MGHRA and CDR2 YSYEKL. For the CDR3, the DNA is TGCGCCAGCAGCCAAGATCGCCCGGTGGAGACCCAGTACTTC. It encodes CASSQDRPVETQYF.

This clone was seen only a few times. The rearrangement uses TRBV9 and TRBJ2-2; TRBD2 matches 10 bases. The trim removed 3 bases at V and 4 bases at J, leaving 18 bases unmatched. CDR3 size: 20 residues. Germline CDR1 reads SGDLS; CDR2 reads YYNGEE. CDR3 sequence (DNA): TGTGCCAGCAGCGCTCCGAGATGGGCTAGCGGGAGTAGGAGCACCGGGGAGCTGTTTTTT. Residues: CASSAPRWASGSRSTGELFF.

This clone was counted only a few times. This rearrangement joins TRBV30 to TRBJ2-7, with D possibly TRBD2 on 6 matching bases. The CDR3 is 12 residues long. Germline-derived CDR1 and CDR2 are GTSNPN and SVGIG (reference sequence). Trimming took off 0 bases at V and 10 bases at J, with 13 bases between the two ends. This chain's CDR3 is CAWSVIRGIQYF. The CDR3 nucleotides are TGTGCCTGGAGTGTAATCCGGGGGATCCAGTACTTC.

V and J are TRBV4-1 and TRBJ1-2; 8 bases map to TRBD1. The CDR3 runs 15 residues. J lost 3 bases, V lost 4 bases, and 7 bases had no gene match. The V gene's germline CDR1 is MGHRA and CDR2 YSYEKL. CDR3 region: CASSRWLQGDYGYTF. As DNA, the CDR3 is TGCGCCAGCAGCCGATGGTTACAGGGGGACTATGGCTACACCTTC.

V and J are TRBV5-1 and TRBJ2-1, with a possible D match to TRBD2 (5 bases). Deletions cut 0 bases from V and 9 bases from J, with 16 bases between. The CDR3 sequence is 15 residues long. CDR1 is SGHRS, CDR2 YFSETQ, per germline. CDR3 protein: CASSLDAGGRTEQFF. CDR3 bases: TGCGCCAGCAGCTTGGATGCCGGAGGAAGGACTGAGCAGTTCTTC.

J is TRBJ1-5 and V is TRBV23-1; TRBD1 matches at 8 bases. TRBV23-1 is identified as an open reading frame with a role that is uncertain. V shed 3 bases and J 7 bases; nucleotides not matched to a gene: 11. This CDR3 region has 16 residues. The CDR3 nucleotides are TGCGCCAGCAGTCATCCAGCGTCAGGGGGCGGACAGCCCCAGCATTTT. It is translated as CASSHPASGGGQPQHF.

V usage is TRBV15 and J usage is TRBJ1-1; TRBD1 agrees at 7 bases. The CDR3 length is 13 residues. V lost 3 bases and J lost 4; bases outside the gene matches: 2. Germline loops: CDR1 LNHNV, CDR2 YYDKDF (reference sequence). Here the CDR3 reads CATSSNRGTEAFF. The CDR3 coding sequence is TGTGCCACCAGCAGTAACAGGGGCACTGAAGCTTTCTTT. Supplemented by reference TRBV15 and TRBJ1-1, the full variable domain reads DAMVIQNPRYQVTQFGKPVTLSCSQTLNHNVMYWYQQKSSQAPKLLFHYYDKDFNNEADTPDNFQSRRPNTSFCFLDIRSPGLGDTAMYLCATSSNRGTEAFFGQGTRLTVV.

This clone was counted many times. The rearrangement links TRBV23-1 to TRBJ1-1; the D gene is possibly TRBD1 (5 bases). Being an ORF, TRBV23-1 has a function that is uncertain. The CDR3 is 12 amino acids. Trimming stripped 7 bases from V and 1 base from J, with 7 bases between. CDR3: CASMGGNTEAFF. The DNA for the CDR3 is TGCGCCAGCATGGGGGGGAACACTGAAGCTTTCTTT.

This clone was seen a handful of times. The chain joins TRBV7-2 to TRBJ1-5; possibly TRBD1 for D (5 bases). The CDR3 covers 16 residues. The V gene lost 5 bases and the J gene lost 0 bases, with 14 bases spanning the gap. Germline V gene sequence: CDR1 SGHTA, CDR2 FQGNSA. The CDR3 DNA sequence: TGTGCCAGCAGCCGAGACAGTAATCCTAGCAATCAGCCCCAGCATTTT. The encoded protein is CASSRDSNPSNQPQHF.

The chain carries TRBV5-1 and TRBJ2-5, with 10 positions matching TRBD2. Per the germline V gene, CDR1 is SGHRS and CDR2 is YFSETQ. J was trimmed by 4 bases and V by 4 bases; bases with no gene match: 16. This CDR3 has 18 amino acids. This chain's CDR3 is CASSADRNLAGVRETQYF. In nucleotides, the CDR3 is TGCGCCAGCAGCGCCGACCGAAATCTAGCGGGAGTTAGAGAGACCCAGTACTTC.

The rearrangement joins TRBV6-6 to TRBJ1-3; D possibly corresponds to TRBD1 (6 bases). Per the germline V gene, CDR1 is MNHNY and CDR2 is SVGAGI (reference sequence). The CDR3 contains 15 residues. The V end was cut by 4 bases, the J end by 0 bases, with 10 bases between. This CDR3 is CASSSDSNSGNTIYF. The CDR3 DNA reads TGTGCCAGCAGTTCGGACAGTAACTCTGGAAACACCATATATTTT.

This clone was seen more than once but under ten times. CDR3 loop: CASSHIAGEGKNIQYF. CDR3 in DNA: TGTGCCAGCTCCCATATAGCGGGAGAAGGCAAAAACATTCAGTACTTC. V usage is TRBV18 and J usage is TRBJ2-4; TRBD2 matches at 9 bases. Germline CDR1 KGHSH, CDR2 LQKENI. The CDR3 consists of 16 residues. Germline trimming cut 6 bases from V and 3 bases from J; bases unmatched to any gene: 9.